This T cell receptor (beta chain) was sequenced in a study of blood T cell repertoires in COVID-19. Participants came from about two dozen US areas, aged roughly 18 to 95 years. Participant-reported clinical history was the basis for cohort assignment. Cohort 3 recovery required two negative PCRs, clearance, or symptom resolution. Authors' processing steps: Reference gene primer amplification in the assay estimated nucleated cell counts. Profiling relied on immunoSEQ multiplex PCR, and the TCRdb table lists in-frame clones only, not all of them. That table gives V, J and clone size, and the DNA gave D and trimming. The data show almost 500,000 clones, with around nine tenths seen just once and around 8% held by the top ten. With V trimmed by 1 base and J by 5 bases, 13 bases remained unmatched. CDR3 length: 18 amino acids. Germline V gene lookup returns CDR1 MGHRA and CDR2 YSYEKL. This clone was detected a few times.

Sequenced sample: PBMCs or T cells enriched from blood (not recorded which). The chain couples TRBV4-1 to TRBJ1-3; 8 bases fit TRBD1. The origin of this receptor is a woman aged 55-70 years who had recovered from COVID-19. CDR3 in amino acids: CASSQGAWRGQDRNTIYF. The CDR3 DNA reads as TGCGCCAGCAGCCAAGGTGCCTGGCGGGGACAGGACCGAAACACCATATATTTT.